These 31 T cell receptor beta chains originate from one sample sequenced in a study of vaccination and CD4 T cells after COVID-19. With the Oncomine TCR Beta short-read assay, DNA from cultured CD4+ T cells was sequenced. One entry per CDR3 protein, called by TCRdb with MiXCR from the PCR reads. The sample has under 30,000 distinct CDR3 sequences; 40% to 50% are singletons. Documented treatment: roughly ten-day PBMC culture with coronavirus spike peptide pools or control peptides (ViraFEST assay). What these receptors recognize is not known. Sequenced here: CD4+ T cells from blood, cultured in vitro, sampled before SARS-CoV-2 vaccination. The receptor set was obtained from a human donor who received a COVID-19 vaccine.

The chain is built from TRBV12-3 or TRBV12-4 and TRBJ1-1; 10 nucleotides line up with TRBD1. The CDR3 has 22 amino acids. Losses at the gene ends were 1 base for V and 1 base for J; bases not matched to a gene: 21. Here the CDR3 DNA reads TGTGCCAGCAGTTTAGACGATCCCCTGACAGGGGGCGAACCTAGGGGGAACACTGAAGCTTTCTTT. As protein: CASSLDDPLTGGEPRGNTEAFF.

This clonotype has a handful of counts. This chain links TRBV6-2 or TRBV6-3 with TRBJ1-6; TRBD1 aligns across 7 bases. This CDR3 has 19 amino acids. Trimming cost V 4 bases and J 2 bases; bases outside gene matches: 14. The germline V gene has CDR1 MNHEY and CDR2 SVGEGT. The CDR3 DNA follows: TGTGCCAGCAGTTTAAACCCGACAGGGTGGACGGCCTATAATTCACCCCTCCACTTT. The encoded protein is CASSLNPTGWTAYNSPLHF.

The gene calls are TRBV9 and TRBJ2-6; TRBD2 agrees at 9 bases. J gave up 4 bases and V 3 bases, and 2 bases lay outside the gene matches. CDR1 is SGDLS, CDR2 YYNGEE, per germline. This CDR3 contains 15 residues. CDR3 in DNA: TGTGCCAGCAGCGAGCGGGGGGACGGGGCCAACGTCCTGACTTTC. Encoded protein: CASSERGDGANVLTF.

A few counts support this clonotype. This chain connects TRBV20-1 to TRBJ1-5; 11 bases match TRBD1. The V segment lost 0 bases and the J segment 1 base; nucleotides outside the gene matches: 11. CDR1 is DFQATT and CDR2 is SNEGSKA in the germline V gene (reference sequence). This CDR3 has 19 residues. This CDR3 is CSARDRRTGGSLSNQPQHF. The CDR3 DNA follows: TGCAGTGCTAGAGATCGTAGGACAGGGGGCAGTTTGAGCAATCAGCCCCAGCATTTT.

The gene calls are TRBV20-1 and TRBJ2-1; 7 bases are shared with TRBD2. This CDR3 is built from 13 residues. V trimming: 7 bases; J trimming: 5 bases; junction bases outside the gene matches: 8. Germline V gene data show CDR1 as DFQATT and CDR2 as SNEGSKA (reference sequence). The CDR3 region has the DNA TGCAGTGGGGGAGGGTTTTGGGACAATGAGCAGTTCTTC. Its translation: CSGGGFWDNEQFF.

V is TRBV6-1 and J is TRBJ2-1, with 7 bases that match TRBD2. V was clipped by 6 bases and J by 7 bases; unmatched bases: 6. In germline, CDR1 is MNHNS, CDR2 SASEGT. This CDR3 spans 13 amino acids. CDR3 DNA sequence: TGTGCCAGCAGGACTAGCATTTGGAATGAGCAGTTCTTC. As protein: CASRTSIWNEQFF.

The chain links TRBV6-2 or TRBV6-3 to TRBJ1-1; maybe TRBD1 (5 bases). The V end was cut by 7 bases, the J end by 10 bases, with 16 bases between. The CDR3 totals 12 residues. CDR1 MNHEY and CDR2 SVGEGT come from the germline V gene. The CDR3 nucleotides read TGTGCCAGCACCCAGGGCTCGGGGACAGCTTTCTTT. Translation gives CASTQGSGTAFF.

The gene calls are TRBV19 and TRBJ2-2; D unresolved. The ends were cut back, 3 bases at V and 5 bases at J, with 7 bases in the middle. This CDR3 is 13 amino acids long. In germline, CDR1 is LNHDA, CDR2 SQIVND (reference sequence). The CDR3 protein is CASSMSGTGELFF. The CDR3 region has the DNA TGTGCCAGTAGTATGTCCGGGACCGGGGAGCTGTTTTTT.

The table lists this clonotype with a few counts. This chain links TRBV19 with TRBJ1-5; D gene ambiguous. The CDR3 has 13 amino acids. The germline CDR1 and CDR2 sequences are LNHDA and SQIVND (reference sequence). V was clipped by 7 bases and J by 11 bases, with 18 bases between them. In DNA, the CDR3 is TGTGCCAGTACCCCTCCCGGGGTCCTCGCCCAGCATTTT. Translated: CASTPPGVLAQHF.

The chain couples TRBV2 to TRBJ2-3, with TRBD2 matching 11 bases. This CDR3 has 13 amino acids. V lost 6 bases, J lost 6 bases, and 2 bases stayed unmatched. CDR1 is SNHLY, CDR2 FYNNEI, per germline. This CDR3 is CASRPSGGDTQYF. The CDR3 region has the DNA TGTGCCAGCAGACCTAGCGGGGGGGATACGCAGTATTTT.

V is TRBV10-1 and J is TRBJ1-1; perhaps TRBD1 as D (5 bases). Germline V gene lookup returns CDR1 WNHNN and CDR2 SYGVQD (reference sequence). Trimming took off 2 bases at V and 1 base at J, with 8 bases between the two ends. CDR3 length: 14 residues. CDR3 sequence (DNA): TGCGCCAGCAGTGAGCGGGGCTGGAACACTGAAGCTTTCTTT. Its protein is CASSERGWNTEAFF.

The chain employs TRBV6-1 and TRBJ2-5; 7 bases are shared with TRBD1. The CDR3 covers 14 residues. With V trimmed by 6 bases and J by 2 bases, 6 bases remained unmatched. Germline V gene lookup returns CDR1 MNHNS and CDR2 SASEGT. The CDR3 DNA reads TGTGCCAGCAGCAGAACAGGGGAACAAGAGACCCAGTACTTC. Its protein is CASSRTGEQETQYF.

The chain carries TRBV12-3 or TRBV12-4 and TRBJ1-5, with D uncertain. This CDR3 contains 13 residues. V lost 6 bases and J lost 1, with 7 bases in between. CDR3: CASRVGSNQPQHF. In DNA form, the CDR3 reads TGTGCCAGCAGGGTAGGGAGCAATCAGCCCCAGCATTTT.

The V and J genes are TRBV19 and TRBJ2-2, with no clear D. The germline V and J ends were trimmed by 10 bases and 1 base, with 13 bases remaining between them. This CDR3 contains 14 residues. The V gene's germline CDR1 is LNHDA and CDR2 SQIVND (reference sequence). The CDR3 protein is CATTPRGNTGELFF. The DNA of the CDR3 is TGTGCCACTACCCCGCGAGGGAACACCGGGGAGCTGTTTTTT.

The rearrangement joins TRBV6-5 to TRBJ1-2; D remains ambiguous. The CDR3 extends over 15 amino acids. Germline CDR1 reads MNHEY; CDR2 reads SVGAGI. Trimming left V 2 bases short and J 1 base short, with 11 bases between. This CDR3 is CASSYRPGVNYGYTF. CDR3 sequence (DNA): TGTGCCAGCAGTTACAGGCCAGGTGTTAACTATGGCTACACCTTC.

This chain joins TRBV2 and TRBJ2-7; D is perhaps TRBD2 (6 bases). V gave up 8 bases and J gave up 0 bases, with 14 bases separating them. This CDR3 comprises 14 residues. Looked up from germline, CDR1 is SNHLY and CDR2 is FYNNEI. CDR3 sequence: CASLRDSSSYEQYF. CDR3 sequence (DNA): TGTGCCAGCTTACGGGACTCGAGCTCCTACGAGCAGTACTTC. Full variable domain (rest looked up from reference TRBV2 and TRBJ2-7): EPEVTQTPSHQVTQMGQEVILRCVPISNHLYFYWYRQILGQKVEFLVSFYNNEISEKSEIFDDQFSVERPDGSNFTLKIRSTKLEDSAMYFCASLRDSSSYEQYFGPGTRLTVT.

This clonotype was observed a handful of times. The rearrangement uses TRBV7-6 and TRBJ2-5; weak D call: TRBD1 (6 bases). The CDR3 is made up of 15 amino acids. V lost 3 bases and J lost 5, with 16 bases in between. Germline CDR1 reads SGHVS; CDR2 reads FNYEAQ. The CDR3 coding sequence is TGTGCCAGCAGCTTCGGACAGTGGGTCGTGGAGACCCAGTACTTC. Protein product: CASSFGQWVVETQYF.

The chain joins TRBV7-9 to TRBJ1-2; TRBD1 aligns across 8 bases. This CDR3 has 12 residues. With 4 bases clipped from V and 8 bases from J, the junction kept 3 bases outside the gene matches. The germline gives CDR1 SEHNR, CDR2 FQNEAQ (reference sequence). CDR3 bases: TGTGCCAGCAGCTCGACAGGGGAAGGCTACACCTTC. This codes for CASSSTGEGYTF.

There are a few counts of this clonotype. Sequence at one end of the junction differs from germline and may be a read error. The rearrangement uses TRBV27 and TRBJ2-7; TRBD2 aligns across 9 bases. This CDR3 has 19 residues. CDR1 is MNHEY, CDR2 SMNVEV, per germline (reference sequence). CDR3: CASSFEYGRSSGESFEQYF. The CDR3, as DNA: TGTGCCAGCAGTTTTGAGTATGGGAGGTCTAGCGGGGAGTCCTTCGAGCAGTACTTC.

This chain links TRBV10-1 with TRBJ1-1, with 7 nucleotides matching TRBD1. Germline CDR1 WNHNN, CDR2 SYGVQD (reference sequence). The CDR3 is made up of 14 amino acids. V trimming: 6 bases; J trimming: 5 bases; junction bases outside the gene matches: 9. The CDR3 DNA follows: TGCGCCAGCAGAGCACAGGGGTACAATACTGAAGCTTTCTTT. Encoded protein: CASRAQGYNTEAFF.

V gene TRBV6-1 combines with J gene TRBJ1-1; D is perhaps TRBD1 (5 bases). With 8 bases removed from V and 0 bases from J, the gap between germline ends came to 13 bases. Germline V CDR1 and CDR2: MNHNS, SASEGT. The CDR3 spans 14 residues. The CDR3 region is CASSRRTMNTEAFF. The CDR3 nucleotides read TGTGCCAGCTCCCGACGGACAATGAACACTGAAGCTTTCTTT.

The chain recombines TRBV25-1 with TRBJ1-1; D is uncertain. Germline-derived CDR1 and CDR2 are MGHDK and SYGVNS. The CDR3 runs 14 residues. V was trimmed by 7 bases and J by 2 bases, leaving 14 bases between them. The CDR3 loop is CASNPTGINTEAFF. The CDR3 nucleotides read TGTGCCAGCAACCCAACGGGGATTAACACTGAAGCTTTCTTT.

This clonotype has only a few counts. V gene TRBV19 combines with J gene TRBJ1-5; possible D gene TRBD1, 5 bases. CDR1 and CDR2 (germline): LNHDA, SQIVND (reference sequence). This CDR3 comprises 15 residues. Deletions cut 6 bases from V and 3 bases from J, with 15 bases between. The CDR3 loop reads CASRGESGDNQPQHF. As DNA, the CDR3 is TGTGCCAGTAGGGGGGAGTCGGGGGACAATCAGCCCCAGCATTTT. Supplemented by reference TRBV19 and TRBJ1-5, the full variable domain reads DGGITQSPKYLFRKEGQNVTLSCEQNLNHDAMYWYRQDPGQGLRLIYYSQIVNDFQKGDIAEGYSVSREKKESFPLTVTSAQKNPTAFYLCASRGESGDNQPQHFGDGTRLSIL.

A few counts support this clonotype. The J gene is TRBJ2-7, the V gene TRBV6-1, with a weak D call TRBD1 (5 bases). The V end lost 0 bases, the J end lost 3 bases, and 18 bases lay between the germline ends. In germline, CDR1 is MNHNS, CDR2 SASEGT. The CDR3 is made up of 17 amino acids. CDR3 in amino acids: CASSEALSAGSNYEQYF. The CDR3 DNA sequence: TGTGCCAGCAGTGAAGCGCTTAGTGCAGGGTCAAACTACGAGCAGTACTTC.

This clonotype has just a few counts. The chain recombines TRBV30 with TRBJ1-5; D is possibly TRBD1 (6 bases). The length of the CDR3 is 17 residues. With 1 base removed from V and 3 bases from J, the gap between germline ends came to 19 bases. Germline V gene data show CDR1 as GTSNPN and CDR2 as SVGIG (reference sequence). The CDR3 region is CAWSADRPALTNQPQHF. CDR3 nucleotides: TGTGCCTGGAGTGCCGACAGGCCAGCGTTGACCAATCAGCCCCAGCATTTT. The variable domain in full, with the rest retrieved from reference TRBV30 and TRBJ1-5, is SQTIHQWPATLVQPVGSPLSLECTVEGTSNPNLYWYRQAAGRGLQLLFYSVGIGQISSEVPQNLSASRPQDRQFILSSKKLLLSDSGFYLCAWSADRPALTNQPQHFGDGTRLSIL.

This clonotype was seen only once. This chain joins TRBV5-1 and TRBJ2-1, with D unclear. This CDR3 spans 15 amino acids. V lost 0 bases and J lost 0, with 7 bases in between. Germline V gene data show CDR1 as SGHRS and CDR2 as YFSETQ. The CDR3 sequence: CASSLDPSSYNEQFF. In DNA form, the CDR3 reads TGCGCCAGCAGCTTGGACCCGAGCTCCTACAATGAGCAGTTCTTC. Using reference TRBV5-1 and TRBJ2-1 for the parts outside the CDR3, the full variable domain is KAGVTQTPRYLIKTRGQQVTLSCSPISGHRSVSWYQQTPGQGLQFLFEYFSETQRNKGNFPGRFSGRQFSNSRSEMNVSTLELGDSALYLCASSLDPSSYNEQFFGPGTRLTVL.

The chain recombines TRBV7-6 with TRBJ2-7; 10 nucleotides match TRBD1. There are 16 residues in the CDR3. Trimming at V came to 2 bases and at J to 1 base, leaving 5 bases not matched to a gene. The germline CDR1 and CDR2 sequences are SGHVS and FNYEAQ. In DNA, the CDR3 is TGTGCCAGCAGCTTAAGACGGGACAGGGGTTCCTACGAGCAGTACTTC. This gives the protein CASSLRRDRGSYEQYF.

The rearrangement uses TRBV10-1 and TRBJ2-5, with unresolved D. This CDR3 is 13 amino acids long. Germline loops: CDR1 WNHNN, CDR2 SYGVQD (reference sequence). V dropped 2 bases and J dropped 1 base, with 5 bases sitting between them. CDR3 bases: TGCGCCAGCAGTGAGGCCAGCCAAGAGACCCAGTACTTC. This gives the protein CASSEASQETQYF.

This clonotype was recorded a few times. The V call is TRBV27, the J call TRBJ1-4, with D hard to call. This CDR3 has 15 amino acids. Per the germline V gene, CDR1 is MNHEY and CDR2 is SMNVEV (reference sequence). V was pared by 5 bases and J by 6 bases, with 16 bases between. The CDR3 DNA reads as TGTGCCAGCAGTCCCATGTTCCCTCAGGATGAAAAACTGTTTTTT. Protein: CASSPMFPQDEKLFF.

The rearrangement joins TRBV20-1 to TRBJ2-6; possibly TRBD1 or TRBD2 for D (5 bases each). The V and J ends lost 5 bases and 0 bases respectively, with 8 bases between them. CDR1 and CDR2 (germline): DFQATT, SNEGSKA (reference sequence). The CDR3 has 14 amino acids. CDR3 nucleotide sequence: TGCAGTGCTTGGGACCTCTCTGGGGCCAACGTCCTGACTTTC. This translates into CSAWDLSGANVLTF.

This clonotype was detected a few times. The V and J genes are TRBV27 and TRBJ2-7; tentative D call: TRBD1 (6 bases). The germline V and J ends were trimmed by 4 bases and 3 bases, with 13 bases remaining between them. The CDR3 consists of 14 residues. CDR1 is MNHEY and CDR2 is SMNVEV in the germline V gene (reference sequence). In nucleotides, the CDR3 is TGTGCCAGCAGTTCCTCGAAGACAGGCTACGAGCAGTACTTC. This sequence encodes CASSSSKTGYEQYF.